This is a list of T cell receptor beta chains from one sample in a study of cytomegalovirus exposure and HLA in healthy donors. Clones were sequenced by immunoSEQ multiplex PCR, and TCRdb holds only the in-frame ones, with some missing. The table has 100,000 or so clones, about 80% seen once; the top ten hold more than 2%. The sequenced sample was PBMCs. All receptors come from a human donor in good health. Both conserved end residues are part of each CDR3. The D gene is left open where the match is weak. Rows may omit the clone size; those that give it use once, few, many or a size class.

>TRBV6-1|TRBJ1-2|TRBD1|few
CASPGDRAPRDGYTF
TGTGCCAGCCCTGGGGACAGGGCCCCCAGGGATGGCTACACCTTC
>TRBV28|TRBJ2-7|.|.
CASRSTTGNDYEQYF
TGTGCCAGCAGGTCCACTACCGGGAACGATTACGAGCAGTACTTC
>TRBV14|TRBJ1-1|TRBD1|.
CASSNQGGNTEAFF
TGTGCCAGCAGCAATCAGGGGGGTAACACTGAAGCTTTCTTT
>TRBV27|TRBJ2-2|.|.
CASSTRRGTGELFF
TGTGCCAGCAGTACAAGGAGGGGCACCGGGGAGCTGTTTTTT
>TRBV9|TRBJ2-2|TRBD1|.
CASSVETGMGTGNTGELFF
TGTGCCAGCAGCGTAGAAACGGGGATGGGGACAGGGAACACCGGGGAGCTGTTTTTT
>TRBV7-9|TRBJ2-5|TRBD2|once
CASSQGTSGVETQYF
TGTGCCAGCAGTCAGGGGACTAGCGGGGTTGAGACCCAGTACTTC
>TRBV10-2|TRBJ1-5|TRBD1|.
CASSGWDTGGNQPQHF
TGCGCCAGCAGTGGGTGGGACACAGGGGGGAATCAGCCCCAGCATTTT
>TRBV19|TRBJ2-3|.|.
CASSIGAVSTDTQYF
TGTGCCAGTAGTATTGGGGCAGTTAGCACAGATACGCAGTATTTT
>TRBV30|TRBJ2-6|.|.
CAWTEGLLSVLTF
TGTGCCTGGACTGAAGGACTGCTCTCCGTCCTGACTTTC
>TRBV29-1|TRBJ2-1|TRBD1|.
CSVEGAGGNEQFF
TGCAGCGTTGAAGGCGCAGGGGGCAATGAGCAGTTCTTC
>TRBV5-8|TRBJ1-2|.|few
CASSLGGVTYGYTF
TGTGCCAGCAGCTTAGGGGGGGTGACCTATGGCTACACCTTC
>TRBV4-2|TRBJ1-1|TRBD1|.
CASRGQGNTEAFF
TGTGCCAGCAGGGGACAGGGTAACACTGAAGCTTTCTTT
>TRBV7-8|TRBJ2-1|.|.
CASSLQGSEQFF
TGTGCCAGCAGCTTACAGGGATCTGAGCAGTTCTTC
>TRBV11-2|TRBJ1-1|.|.
CASSLEPGFTEAFF
TGTGCCAGCAGCTTAGAGCCCGGGTTCACTGAAGCTTTCTTT
>TRBV7-2|TRBJ2-7|TRBD2|.
CASSLAGTSGSYEQYF
TGTGCCAGCAGCTTAGCCGGGACTAGCGGGTCTTACGAGCAGTACTTC
>TRBV2|TRBJ2-2|TRBD1|few
CASRTMTGGADGELFF
TGTGCCAGCAGGACCATGACAGGGGGCGCTGACGGGGAGCTGTTTTTT
>TRBV7-2|TRBJ2-2|.|few
CASSLGLNTGELFF
TGTGCCAGCAGCTTAGGACTTAACACCGGGGAGCTGTTTTTT
>TRBV6-1|TRBJ2-7|.|.
CASSEGSRKYF
TGTGCCAGCAGTGAGGGGAGTAGGAAGTACTTC
>TRBV28|TRBJ2-7|TRBD1|once
CASRPTGTGGYEQYF
TGTGCCAGCAGACCCACCGGGACAGGGGGCTACGAGCAGTACTTC
>TRBV27|TRBJ1-1|.|.
CASSSRVGSTEAFF
TGTGCCAGCAGTTCGAGGGTGGGTAGCACTGAAGCTTTCTTT